The 3 T cell receptor beta chains given below trace back to one sample, sequenced in a study of response to subunit inactivated influenza vaccine. TCRdb re-derived calls from the RT-PCR reads in MiXCR, one entry per CDR3 protein. The sample has 650,000 to 800,000 distinct CDR3 sequences, about 15% seen once; the top ten hold around 6.5%. The sequenced sample was PBMCs from blood, obtained roughly 15 days before vaccination. Receptor source: a middle-aged man who received an inactivated influenza vaccine.

This clonotype has more than one count but fewer than ten. The chain carries TRBV5-1 and TRBJ2-7, with TRBD1 matching 10 bases. The trim removed 0 bases at V and 0 bases at J, leaving 3 bases unmatched. This CDR3 has 16 residues. Per the germline V gene, CDR1 is SGHRS and CDR2 is YFSETQ. CDR3 amino acids: CASSLGGTGASYEQYF. CDR3 DNA: TGCGCCAGCAGCTTGGGGGGGACAGGGGCCTCCTACGAGCAGTACTTC. The whole variable domain, filled in from reference TRBV5-1 and TRBJ2-7, reads KAGVTQTPRYLIKTRGQQVTLSCSPISGHRSVSWYQQTPGQGLQFLFEYFSETQRNKGNFPGRFSGRQFSNSRSEMNVSTLELGDSALYLCASSLGGTGASYEQYFGPGTRLTVT.

This clonotype was counted once. The rearrangement uses TRBV15 and TRBJ1-1; 7 positions match TRBD1. Looked up from germline, CDR1 is LNHNV and CDR2 is YYDKDF (reference sequence). Trimming at V came to 3 bases and at J to 8 bases, leaving 6 bases not matched to a gene. The CDR3 spans 13 residues. In DNA, the CDR3 is TGTGCCACCAGCAGCCGAACAGGGGAAGAAGCTTTCTTT. This encodes CATSSRTGEEAFF. The variable domain in full, with the rest retrieved from reference TRBV15 and TRBJ1-1, is DAMVIQNPRYQVTQFGKPVTLSCSQTLNHNVMYWYQQKSSQAPKLLFHYYDKDFNNEADTPDNFQSRRPNTSFCFLDIRSPGLGDTAMYLCATSSRTGEEAFFGQGTRLTVV.

The chain uses TRBV24-1 and TRBJ2-7, with 8 bases lining up with TRBD1. V dropped 4 bases and J dropped 2; count of bases not matched to a gene: 3. The CDR3 contains 14 residues. In germline, CDR1 is KGHDR, CDR2 SFDVKD. DNA for the CDR3: TGTGCCACCAGTGACGGGACAGGACCCTACGAGCAGTACTTC. This gives the protein CATSDGTGPYEQYF.